These 25 T cell receptor beta chains share one sample of origin, sequenced in a study of early T cells in non-severe SARS-CoV-2 infection. One entry per CDR3 protein results from TCRdb running MiXCR on the 5' RACE reads. The data show tens of thousands of distinct CDR3 sequences, with 15% seen just once and more than 10% held by the top ten. What was sequenced was whole blood. The origin of the receptors is an adult who was a healthcare worker with PCR-confirmed SARS-CoV-2 infection or an uninfected control (not recorded which).

This chain connects TRBV29-1 to TRBJ1-1, with TRBD1 as a possible D gene (6 bases). Germline assignment: CDR1 SQVTM and CDR2 ANQGSEA. Deletions cut 3 bases from V and 0 bases from J, with 8 bases between. The CDR3 has 13 amino acids. The CDR3 sequence: CSVEDSVNTEAFF. The CDR3 coding sequence is TGCAGCGTTGAGGACAGCGTGAACACTGAAGCTTTCTTT.

Only a few counts were recorded for this clonotype. The rearrangement joins TRBV7-9 to TRBJ2-1; TRBD2 matches at 9 bases. CDR1 is SEHNR and CDR2 is FQNEAQ in the germline V gene (reference sequence). CDR3 length: 16 amino acids. V shed 5 bases, J shed 8 bases, and the junction held 13 bases outside the gene matches. The CDR3 nucleotides read TGTGCCAGCAGCCCCCTTAGCGGGAGTTTGTTCGATGAGCAGTTCTTC. Its translation is CASSPLSGSLFDEQFF.

This clonotype turned up a few times. V is TRBV30 and J is TRBJ2-7; 9 bases map to TRBD2. The V gene end was trimmed by 0 bases and the J gene end by 4 bases; junction bases not matched to a gene: 7. Germline V gene data show CDR1 as GTSNPN and CDR2 as SVGIG (reference sequence). The CDR3 covers 15 residues. The CDR3 nucleotides read TGTGCCTGGAGTGTACGGGTAGCGGGAGTTTACGAGCAGTACTTC. Translation gives CAWSVRVAGVYEQYF.

This clonotype has only a few counts. V and J are TRBV21-1 and TRBJ1-5; the tabulated D call, TRBD1, remains unverified against the DNA. TRBV21-1 is designated a pseudogene. CDR3 length: 15 residues. DNA for the CDR3: TGTGCCAGCAGCCATGGGGACAGGGACTATCAGCCCCAGCATTTT. Translating it yields CASSHGDRDYQPQHF.

The chain uses TRBV29-1 and TRBJ1-2; D is possibly TRBD1 (5 bases). The CDR3 totals 15 residues. The V end was cut by 1 base, the J end by 5 bases, with 17 bases between. Looked up from germline, CDR1 is SQVTM and CDR2 is ANQGSEA. CDR3 amino acids: CSVEGGGGDRYGYTF. Here the CDR3 DNA reads TGCAGCGTTGAAGGAGGAGGAGGGGATCGGTATGGCTACACCTTC.

This chain joins TRBV6-1 and TRBJ1-5; 7 bases agree with TRBD1. V lost 9 bases and J lost 3; bases outside the gene matches: 5. This CDR3 is built from 13 residues. Germline CDR1 reads MNHNS; CDR2 reads SASEGT. CDR3 loop: CASGDRSNQPQHF. In DNA, the CDR3 is TGTGCCAGTGGGGACAGATCCAATCAGCCCCAGCATTTT.

This chain connects TRBV7-8 to TRBJ1-6, with D maybe TRBD1 (5 bases). V dropped 3 bases and J dropped 6 bases, with 9 bases sitting between them. Per the germline V gene, CDR1 is SGHVS and CDR2 is FQNEAQ. The CDR3 length is 14 residues. CDR3 region: CASSFAGTNSPLHF. CDR3 bases: TGTGCCAGCAGCTTCGCAGGGACTAATTCACCCCTCCACTTT.

In its sample, this clonotype was seen many times. CDR3 region: CASSDSPQFAGNQPQHF. The CDR3 nucleotides read TGTGCCAGCAGTGACTCCCCACAGTTTGCCGGCAATCAGCCCCAGCATTTT. The chain links TRBV6-4 to TRBJ1-5; D gene unclear. Germline loops: CDR1 MRHNA, CDR2 SNTAGT. The V gene lost 0 bases and the J gene lost 2 bases, with 14 bases spanning the gap. The CDR3 length is 17 residues.

This chain connects TRBV7-3 to TRBJ2-2; D not certain. This CDR3 contains 13 residues. With 3 bases removed from V and 1 base from J, the gap between germline ends came to 3 bases. Germline V gene sequence: CDR1 SGHTA, CDR2 FQGTGA. In nucleotides, the CDR3 is TGTGCCAGCAGCTTTAGGAACACCGGGGAGCTGTTTTTT. Its translation: CASSFRNTGELFF.

This clonotype was counted a few times. J is TRBJ2-1 and V is TRBV7-8, with D unclear. This CDR3 is 12 amino acids long. Trimming cost V 0 bases and J 9 bases, with 6 bases left between them. The V gene's germline CDR1 is SGHVS and CDR2 FQNEAQ. In nucleotides, the CDR3 is TGTGCCAGCAGCTTAGCGATACGTGAGCAGTTCTTC. It encodes CASSLAIREQFF. The entire variable domain, with the rest obtained from reference TRBV7-8 and TRBJ2-1, is as follows: GAGVSQSPRYKVAKRGQDVALRCDPISGHVSLFWYQQALGQGPEFLTYFQNEAQLDKSGLPSDRFFAERPEGSVSTLKIQRTQQEDSAVYLCASSLAIREQFFGPGTRLTVL.

The chain joins TRBV12-3 or TRBV12-4 to TRBJ2-3, with 8 nucleotides matching TRBD2. This CDR3 is built from 17 residues. The V segment lost 4 bases and the J segment 3 bases; nucleotides outside the gene matches: 12. CDR3 protein: CASSSFGTRSLTDTQYF. Written as DNA, the CDR3 is TGTGCCAGCAGTTCCTTTGGGACTAGGAGTCTAACAGATACGCAGTATTTT.

The chain recombines TRBV19 with TRBJ2-6, with D unclear. The CDR3 extends over 17 amino acids. From germline, CDR1 is LNHDA and CDR2 SQIVND (reference sequence). V was cut by 1 base and J by 2 bases, with 12 bases left in between. The CDR3: CASSIAFVRTGANVLTF. CDR3 bases: TGTGCCAGTAGTATAGCTTTTGTGAGGACTGGGGCCAACGTCCTGACTTTC. The full variable domain, in which reference TRBV19 and TRBJ2-6 provide the parts outside the CDR3, is DGGITQSPKYLFRKEGQNVTLSCEQNLNHDAMYWYRQDPGQGLRLIYYSQIVNDFQKGDIAEGYSVSREKKESFPLTVTSAQKNPTAFYLCASSIAFVRTGANVLTFGAGSRLTVL.

V is TRBV6-6 and J is TRBJ1-5; D call uncertain. In germline, CDR1 is MNHNY, CDR2 SVGAGI (reference sequence). The CDR3 extends over 17 amino acids. V lost 4 bases and J lost 0, with 16 bases in between. The CDR3 region has the DNA TGTGCCAGCAGTTTTGTACCCCTCACAGTTAGCAATCAGCCCCAGCATTTT. It encodes CASSFVPLTVSNQPQHF.

The chain uses TRBV4-1 and TRBJ2-1; D is perhaps TRBD1 (5 bases). The CDR3 has 14 residues. Germline V lookup: CDR1 MGHRA, CDR2 YSYEKL. V shed 1 base and J shed 7 bases, with 11 bases lying between them. The CDR3 DNA reads as TGCGCCAGCAGCCAAGGCGAAGGGGCGAATGAGCAGTTCTTC. Its protein is CASSQGEGANEQFF.

The chain combines TRBV4-3 with TRBJ2-1, with 7 bases lining up with TRBD2. This CDR3 is 17 amino acids long. Germline V gene sequence: CDR1 LGHNA, CDR2 YSLEER. Trimming cost V 2 bases and J 3 bases; bases outside gene matches: 10. The CDR3 DNA reads as TGCGCCAGCAGCCAAAATCGGGCTAGCGGACACTACAATGAGCAGTTCTTC. Protein product: CASSQNRASGHYNEQFF.

There are a few counts of this clonotype. The gene calls are TRBV20-1 and TRBJ2-7; 7 bases are a match to TRBD1. With V trimmed by 5 bases and J by 2 bases, 0 bases remained unmatched. The CDR3 is made up of 11 amino acids. Germline V gives CDR1 DFQATT, CDR2 SNEGSKA (reference sequence). CDR3 region: CSAGTAYEQYF. CDR3 coding DNA: TGCAGTGCTGGGACAGCCTACGAGCAGTACTTC.

This clonotype was detected a few times. The V and J genes are TRBV20-1 and TRBJ2-1; the D call may be TRBD1 or TRBD2 (5 bases each). This CDR3 spans 13 amino acids. V gave up 6 bases and J gave up 3 bases, with 12 bases separating them. Germline V gene sequence: CDR1 DFQATT, CDR2 SNEGSKA (reference sequence). CDR3 amino acids: CSASRDVYNEQFF. For the CDR3, the DNA is TGCAGTGCCTCCCGGGACGTCTACAATGAGCAGTTCTTC.

The chain uses TRBV29-1 and TRBJ2-5, with D possibly matching TRBD2 (6 bases). This CDR3 region has 13 residues. Germline CDR1 SQVTM, CDR2 ANQGSEA. V was pared by 3 bases and J by 2 bases, with 10 bases between. This chain's CDR3 is CSVEGTVQETQYF. In DNA, the CDR3 is TGCAGCGTTGAGGGGACTGTTCAAGAGACCCAGTACTTC.

This clonotype was counted only a few times. The chain recombines TRBV12-3 or TRBV12-4 with TRBJ2-3, with 8 bases aligning to TRBD2. The CDR3 length is 14 residues. Trimming removed 2 bases from V and 4 bases from J; junction bases left unmatched: 2. The CDR3, as DNA: TGTGCCAGCAGTTTACGGGGGGGAGCAGATACGCAGTATTTT. Encoded protein: CASSLRGGADTQYF.

V usage is TRBV5-6 and J usage is TRBJ2-1; TRBD2 matches at 7 bases. The CDR3 contains 13 residues. Per germline, CDR1 SGHDT and CDR2 YYEEEE. With 2 bases clipped from V and 7 bases from J, the junction kept 3 bases outside the gene matches. The CDR3 DNA reads TGTGCCAGCAGCTTTGGGGGAGGGAATGAGCAGTTCTTC. This sequence encodes CASSFGGGNEQFF. Complete variable domain (other parts from reference TRBV5-6 and TRBJ2-1): DAGVTQSPTHLIKTRGQQVTLRCSPKSGHDTVSWYQQALGQGPQFIFQYYEEEERQRGNFPDRFSGHQFPNYSSELNVNALLLGDSALYLCASSFGGGNEQFFGPGTRLTVL.

The table lists this clonotype with a few counts. The chain recombines TRBV27 with TRBJ1-2; no clear D. The CDR3 is 14 amino acids. The V and J ends lost 6 bases and 0 bases respectively, with 11 bases between them. Germline CDR1 and CDR2: MNHEY and SMNVEV (reference sequence). CDR3 protein: CASRLQNANYGYTF. CDR3 DNA sequence: TGTGCCAGCAGATTACAAAACGCTAACTATGGCTACACCTTC.

This clonotype was seen a handful of times. This rearrangement joins TRBV9 to TRBJ2-5, with D possibly TRBD2 on 6 matching bases. Per germline, CDR1 SGDLS and CDR2 YYNGEE. CDR3 length equals 13 residues. Deletions cut 0 bases from V and 8 bases from J, with 11 bases between. The CDR3: CASSVGGGVTQYF. In DNA, the CDR3 is TGTGCCAGCAGCGTAGGCGGAGGGGTCACCCAGTACTTC.

The chain has TRBV12-3 or TRBV12-4 and TRBJ1-2; 7 positions agree with TRBD1. The CDR3 contains 13 residues. V was clipped by 9 bases and J by 2 bases; unmatched bases: 6. The CDR3: CASRKGGNYGYTF. CDR3 in DNA: TGTGCCAGTAGGAAAGGGGGCAACTATGGCTACACCTTC.

The rearrangement joins TRBV10-2 to TRBJ2-6; maybe TRBD1 (5 bases). CDR1 and CDR2 from the germline V gene are WSHSY and SAAADI. The CDR3 runs 13 residues. The V and J ends lost 8 bases and 4 bases respectively, with 9 bases between them. As DNA, the CDR3 is TGCGCCAGCCGGACAACAGGGGCCAACGTCCTGACTTTC. Its protein is CASRTTGANVLTF.

This clonotype came up many times. The chain couples TRBV4-1 to TRBJ2-7; 8 bases match TRBD2. Germline V gene data show CDR1 as MGHRA and CDR2 as YSYEKL. V shed 6 bases and J 7 bases; nucleotides not matched to a gene: 11. The length of the CDR3 is 14 residues. In DNA, the CDR3 is TGCGCCAGCAGAAACACGGGGGGGCCTGGAGAGCAGTACTTC. Its translation: CASRNTGGPGEQYF.